The 28 T cell receptor beta chains given below trace back to one sample, sequenced in a study of cytomegalovirus exposure and HLA in healthy donors. TCRdb keeps only in-frame clones here, not all; method: immunoSEQ multiplex PCR. The table shows 95,000 to 150,000 clones, with roughly 90% occurring only once. The sample comprised PBMCs. All receptors derive from a woman in her late teens or twenties in good health and CMV-seropositive.

This clone appeared a few times. Other DNA sequences of this sample code for an identical CDR3. V is TRBV19 and J is TRBJ2-7, with TRBD1 matching 10 bases. Germline V gene lookup returns CDR1 LNHDA and CDR2 SQIVND (reference sequence). Trimming took 3 bases from V and 2 from J; bases not matched to a gene: 1. The CDR3 runs 14 residues. In DNA form, the CDR3 reads TGTGCCAGTAGTATCGGACAGGGGGCCTACGAGCAGTACTTC. It translates to CASSIGQGAYEQYF.

V gene TRBV13 combines with J gene TRBJ2-7, with 7 bases fitting TRBD2. The CDR3 loop spans 16 amino acids. The V segment lost 5 bases and the J segment 3 bases; nucleotides outside the gene matches: 13. Germline lookup yields CDR1 PRHDT and CDR2 FYEKMQ (reference sequence). The CDR3 DNA is TGTGCCAGCAGCCCCCGCCAAATGGGGGGGAACTACGAGCAGTACTTC. Translation: CASSPRQMGGNYEQYF.

The CDR3 loop is CASSHDRLGSPLHF. For the CDR3, the DNA is TGTGCCAGCTCGCATGACAGGCTGGGGTCACCCCTCCACTTT. V and J are TRBV18 and TRBJ1-6; weak D call: TRBD1 (6 bases). The CDR3 has 14 amino acids. V was pared by 6 bases and J by 10 bases, with 16 bases between. Germline V gene data show CDR1 as KGHSH and CDR2 as LQKENI.

The chain links TRBV4-3 to TRBJ1-2; D is unresolved. The CDR3 extends over 14 amino acids. Trimming pared 0 bases from V and 4 bases from J, leaving 9 bases between. Germline CDR1 and CDR2: LGHNA and YSLEER. The CDR3 DNA is TGCGCCAGCAGCCAAGAGGAGGGCTTCTATGGCTACACCTTC. Translating gives CASSQEEGFYGYTF.

The chain is built from TRBV13 and TRBJ1-2, with D perhaps matching TRBD1 (5 bases). V lost 5 bases and J 5 bases, leaving 12 bases between the germline ends. CDR1 and CDR2 (germline): PRHDT, FYEKMQ (reference sequence). The CDR3 has 13 amino acids. CDR3 sequence (DNA): TGTGCCAGCAGCCCAACGGGGGGGTATGGCTACACCTTC. Its protein is CASSPTGGYGYTF.

This clone has only one observation. The chain is built from TRBV5-1 and TRBJ1-2, with D hard to call. V gave up 0 bases and J gave up 5 bases, with 8 bases separating them. The CDR3 covers 13 residues. Germline CDR1 and CDR2: SGHRS and YFSETQ. CDR3 region: CASSLDQAYGYTF. In nucleotides, the CDR3 is TGCGCCAGCAGCTTGGACCAAGCATATGGCTACACCTTC.

The chain combines TRBV29-1 with TRBJ2-3; 9 nucleotides line up with TRBD1. Germline V gene lookup returns CDR1 SQVTM and CDR2 ANQGSEA. J gave up 1 base and V 7 bases, and 6 bases lay outside the gene matches. The CDR3 consists of 14 residues. CDR3 coding DNA: TGCAGCGCCGAACAGGGGGCTGGCACAGATACGCAGTATTTT. The encoded protein is CSAEQGAGTDTQYF.

This clone was detected once. The chain is built from TRBV27 and TRBJ1-1; D perhaps matches TRBD1 (5 bases). The CDR3 contains 13 residues. Trimming shortened V by 5 bases and J by 6 bases, and 13 bases separated the two germline ends. Germline V gene sequence: CDR1 MNHEY, CDR2 SMNVEV (reference sequence). CDR3 loop: CASSDTGTPEAFF. The CDR3 DNA follows: TGTGCCAGCAGTGATACAGGAACCCCTGAAGCTTTCTTT.

V usage is TRBV14 and J usage is TRBJ2-7, with D tentatively TRBD2 (6 bases). V lost 5 bases, J lost 5 bases, and 19 bases lay in between. The CDR3 spans 15 residues. CDR1 and CDR2 (germline): SGHDN, FVKESK. The CDR3 sequence is CASSSQSGRADEQYF. The CDR3 bases are TGTGCCAGCAGCTCTCAGTCCGGGAGAGCTGACGAGCAGTACTTC.

The rearrangement links TRBV10-3 to TRBJ1-1; D gene uncertain. The V and J ends lost 1 base and 3 bases respectively, with 9 bases between them. Germline CDR1 and CDR2: ENHRY and SYGVKD. This CDR3 comprises 14 residues. The CDR3 sequence: CAISELAGDTEAFF. The CDR3 DNA reads TGTGCCATCAGTGAGTTGGCAGGTGACACTGAAGCTTTCTTT.

The chain joins TRBV27 to TRBJ1-2; D is possibly TRBD1 (5 bases). Trimming removed 1 base at V and 4 bases at J, with 10 bases between. This CDR3 spans 14 amino acids. The V gene's germline CDR1 is MNHEY and CDR2 SMNVEV (reference sequence). The CDR3 is CASSLFDSGYGYTF. CDR3 DNA: TGTGCCAGCAGTTTATTTGACAGTGGCTATGGCTACACCTTC.

This rearrangement joins TRBV10-2 to TRBJ1-2; 7 bases are shared with TRBD1. Germline CDR1 WSHSY, CDR2 SAAADI. CDR3 length equals 16 residues. The V and J ends lost 2 bases and 4 bases, in that order; junction bases with no gene match: 10. The CDR3 nucleotides are TGCGCCAGCAGTGAGCCTAGGACAGGAGACGTCTATGGCTACACCTTC. It is translated as CASSEPRTGDVYGYTF.

The chain joins TRBV5-1 to TRBJ1-2; D unresolved. Germline loops: CDR1 SGHRS, CDR2 YFSETQ. CDR3 length: 15 residues. V was cut by 0 bases and J by 0 bases, with 9 bases left in between. CDR3 DNA: TGCGCCAGCAGCTTGGGCGGCTACCCTAACTATGGCTACACCTTC. Its protein is CASSLGGYPNYGYTF.

The chain uses TRBV7-8 and TRBJ2-3, with D hard to call. This CDR3 has 15 residues. The germline V gene has CDR1 SGHVS and CDR2 FQNEAQ. The ends were cut back, 4 bases at V and 4 bases at J, with 15 bases in the middle. The CDR3 loop is CASSSYKWAADTQYF. In DNA form, the CDR3 reads TGTGCCAGCAGCTCGTACAAGTGGGCTGCAGATACGCAGTATTTT.

The chain is built from TRBV19 and TRBJ2-7; TRBD1 matches 10 bases. The CDR3 sequence is 17 residues long. Germline loops: CDR1 LNHDA, CDR2 SQIVND (reference sequence). The V gene end was trimmed by 1 base and the J gene end by 4 bases; junction bases not matched to a gene: 10. The CDR3 DNA sequence: TGTGCCAGTAGTATAGGACGCGGGACAGGGGACTCATACGAGCAGTACTTC. This sequence encodes CASSIGRGTGDSYEQYF.

This chain connects TRBV15 to TRBJ2-5; 8 bases agree with TRBD1. Germline CDR1 is LNHNV and CDR2 is YYDKDF (reference sequence). With V trimmed by 3 bases and J by 4 bases, 7 bases remained unmatched. The CDR3 sequence is 15 residues long. The CDR3 spells CATSRGIGTGETQYF. CDR3 DNA: TGTGCCACCAGCAGGGGAATAGGGACAGGAGAGACCCAGTACTTC.

J is TRBJ1-4 and V is TRBV2; TRBD1 might be the D (5 bases). The V end lost 8 bases, the J end lost 8 bases, and 18 bases lay between the germline ends. The CDR3 is made up of 14 amino acids. Germline CDR1 SNHLY, CDR2 FYNNEI. The CDR3 nucleotides read TGTGCCAGCCACCTTAGACAGTCCTTGGAAAAACTGTTTTTT. It codes for CASHLRQSLEKLFF.

The V call is TRBV9, the J call TRBJ2-7; 10 positions match TRBD1. Germline loops: CDR1 SGDLS, CDR2 YYNGEE. The CDR3 has 15 residues. V trimming: 4 bases; J trimming: 5 bases; junction bases outside the gene matches: 9. CDR3 amino acids: CASSIGTGAGDEQYF. CDR3 nucleotides: TGTGCCAGCAGCATCGGGACAGGGGCGGGAGACGAGCAGTACTTC.

This rearrangement joins TRBV5-8 to TRBJ2-3; possible D gene TRBD2, 6 bases. This CDR3 comprises 17 residues. Deletions cut 5 bases from V and 2 bases from J, with 21 bases between. The germline V gene encodes CDR1 SGHTS and CDR2 YDEGEE. For the CDR3, the DNA is TGTGCCAGCAGTAAGAATGTTGGGCGGGGCCTCACAGATACGCAGTATTTT. It is translated as CASSKNVGRGLTDTQYF. Together with reference TRBV5-8 and TRBJ2-3, the CDR3 gives the full variable domain: EAGVTQSPTHLIKTRGQQATLRCSPISGHTSVYWYQQALGLGLQFLLWYDEGEERNRGNFPPRFSGRQFPNYSSELNVNALELEDSALYLCASSKNVGRGLTDTQYFGPGTRLTVL.

The V and J genes are TRBV5-6 and TRBJ1-4; 7 positions match TRBD1. CDR3 length: 14 residues. V lost 4 bases, J lost 7 bases, and 7 bases stayed unmatched. Germline V lookup: CDR1 SGHDT, CDR2 YYEEEE. The CDR3 DNA reads as TGTGCCAGCAGCGCGGCAGGGGGTGGTGAAAAACTGTTTTTT. Amino acids: CASSAAGGGEKLFF.

The CDR3 bases are TGTGCCAGTAGTTGGGTCCGGGACTCCAAATACGAGCAGTACTTC. Protein: CASSWVRDSKYEQYF. This chain joins TRBV19 and TRBJ2-7; tentative D call: TRBD2 (6 bases). The CDR3 is made up of 15 amino acids. Trimming cost V 5 bases and J 4 bases, with 18 bases left between them. The germline CDR1 and CDR2 sequences are LNHDA and SQIVND (reference sequence).

This rearrangement joins TRBV5-1 to TRBJ2-7; TRBD2 aligns across 14 bases. The CDR3 spans 18 residues. Germline CDR1 is SGHRS and CDR2 is YFSETQ. J was trimmed by 3 bases and V by 2 bases; bases with no gene match: 10. The CDR3 protein is CASSLRLAGGPGVYEQYF. The CDR3 region has the DNA TGCGCCAGCAGCTTACGACTAGCGGGGGGGCCTGGTGTCTACGAGCAGTACTTC.

The J gene is TRBJ1-2, the V gene TRBV6-5; weak D call: TRBD1 (5 bases). The V gene lost 0 bases and the J gene lost 1 base, with 9 bases spanning the gap. CDR3 length: 15 residues. Germline loops: CDR1 MNHEY, CDR2 SVGAGI. This CDR3 reads CASSYSRGNNYGYTF. DNA for the CDR3: TGTGCCAGCAGTTACTCGCGGGGGAATAACTATGGCTACACCTTC.

Here the CDR3 DNA reads TGCGCCAGCAGCCCAACCGGGGGGGGAGGTAACTATGGCTACACCTTC. Translated, it gives CASSPTGGGGNYGYTF. This chain uses TRBV4-3 with TRBJ1-2; D possibly corresponds to TRBD1 (5 bases). V dropped 4 bases and J dropped 1 base, with 16 bases sitting between them. The germline V gene encodes CDR1 LGHNA and CDR2 YSLEER. This CDR3 is 16 amino acids long.

This chain joins TRBV4-2 and TRBJ1-5; 10 bases fit TRBD1. After removal of 1 base from V and 7 bases from J, the junction contained 7 bases not matched to a gene. Germline V gene data show CDR1 as LGHNA and CDR2 as YNFKEQ. The CDR3 loop spans 16 amino acids. The CDR3 DNA reads TGTGCCAGCAGCCAAGGGGACAGGGGCATCGGCCAGCCCCAGCATTTT. It yields the protein CASSQGDRGIGQPQHF.

V is TRBV2 and J is TRBJ2-7, with D tentatively TRBD2 (6 bases). The germline V gene has CDR1 SNHLY and CDR2 FYNNEI. The CDR3 covers 15 residues. Trimming shortened V by 3 bases and J by 3 bases, and 15 bases separated the two germline ends. In DNA, the CDR3 is TGTGCCAGCAGTGATTCTGCAGGACTACGCTACGAGCAGTACTTC. It translates to CASSDSAGLRYEQYF.

The V gene is TRBV19, the J gene TRBJ2-3, with TRBD2 matching 8 bases. V lost 3 bases and J lost 12; bases outside the gene matches: 11. This CDR3 region has 14 residues. The V gene's germline CDR1 is LNHDA and CDR2 SQIVND (reference sequence). CDR3 nucleotides: TGTGCCAGTAGTATGGGGACGGCTGGGACTAGTCAGTATTTT. It specifies CASSMGTAGTSQYF.

Here the CDR3 reads CASSLGGTELNEQYF. The CDR3 region has the DNA TGCGCCAGCAGCTTGGGGGGGACAGAACTCAACGAGCAGTACTTC. The V and J genes are TRBV5-1 and TRBJ2-7; 7 bases line up with TRBD1. Germline CDR1 and CDR2: SGHRS and YFSETQ. The CDR3 is made up of 15 amino acids. V lost 0 bases and J lost 5; bases outside the gene matches: 8. Looking up the rest from reference TRBV5-1 and TRBJ2-7 gives the full variable domain: KAGVTQTPRYLIKTRGQQVTLSCSPISGHRSVSWYQQTPGQGLQFLFEYFSETQRNKGNFPGRFSGRQFSNSRSEMNVSTLELGDSALYLCASSLGGTELNEQYFGPGTRLTVT.